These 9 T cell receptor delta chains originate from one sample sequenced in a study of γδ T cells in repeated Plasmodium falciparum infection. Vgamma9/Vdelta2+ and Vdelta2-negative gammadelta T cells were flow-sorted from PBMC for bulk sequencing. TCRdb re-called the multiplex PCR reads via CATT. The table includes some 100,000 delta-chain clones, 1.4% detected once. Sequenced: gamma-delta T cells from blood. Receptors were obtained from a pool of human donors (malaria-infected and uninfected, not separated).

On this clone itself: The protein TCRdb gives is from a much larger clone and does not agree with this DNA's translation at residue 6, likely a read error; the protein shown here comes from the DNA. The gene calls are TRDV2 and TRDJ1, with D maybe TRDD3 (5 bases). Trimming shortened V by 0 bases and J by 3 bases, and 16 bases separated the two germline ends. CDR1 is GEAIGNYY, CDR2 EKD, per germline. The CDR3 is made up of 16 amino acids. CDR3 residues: CACDTIGGSLPDKLIF. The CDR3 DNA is TGTGCCTGTGACACCATCGGGGGTTCCCTGCCCGATAAACTCATCTTT.

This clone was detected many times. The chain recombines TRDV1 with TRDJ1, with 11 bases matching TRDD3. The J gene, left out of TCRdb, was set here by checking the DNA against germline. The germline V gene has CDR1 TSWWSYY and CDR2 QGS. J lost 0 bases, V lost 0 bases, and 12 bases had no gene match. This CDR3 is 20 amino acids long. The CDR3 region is CALGELESGWGILNTDKLIF. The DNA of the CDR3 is TGTGCTCTTGGGGAACTAGAGTCTGGCTGGGGGATACTGAACACCGATAAACTCATCTTT.

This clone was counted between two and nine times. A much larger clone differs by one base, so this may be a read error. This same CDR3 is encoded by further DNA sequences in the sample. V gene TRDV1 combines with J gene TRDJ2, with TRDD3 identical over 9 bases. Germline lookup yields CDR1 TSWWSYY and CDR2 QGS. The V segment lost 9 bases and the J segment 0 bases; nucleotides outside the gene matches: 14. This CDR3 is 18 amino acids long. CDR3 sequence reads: CALGTEGDTPPLTAQLFF. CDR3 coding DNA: TGTGCTCTCGGGACCGAGGGGGATACTCCCCCTTTGACAGCACAACTCTTCTTT.

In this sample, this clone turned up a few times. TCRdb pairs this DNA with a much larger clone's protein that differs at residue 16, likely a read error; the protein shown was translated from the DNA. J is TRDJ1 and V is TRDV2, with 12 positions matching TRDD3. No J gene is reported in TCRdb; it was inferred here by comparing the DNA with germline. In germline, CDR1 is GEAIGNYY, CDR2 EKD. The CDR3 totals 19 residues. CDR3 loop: CACDTLLLGDTRYTDELIF. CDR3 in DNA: TGTGCCTGTGACACCCTCCTACTGGGGGATACCCGCTACACCGATGAACTCATCTTT.

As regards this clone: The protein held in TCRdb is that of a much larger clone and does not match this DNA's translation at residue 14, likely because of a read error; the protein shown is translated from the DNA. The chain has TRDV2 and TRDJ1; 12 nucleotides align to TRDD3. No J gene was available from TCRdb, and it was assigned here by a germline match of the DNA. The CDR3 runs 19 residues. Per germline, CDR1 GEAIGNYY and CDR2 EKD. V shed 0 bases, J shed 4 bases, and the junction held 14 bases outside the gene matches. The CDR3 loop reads CACDTTPVLGDTAIDKLIF. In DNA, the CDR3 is TGTGCCTGTGACACCACTCCCGTACTGGGGGATACTGCCATCGATAAACTCATCTTT.

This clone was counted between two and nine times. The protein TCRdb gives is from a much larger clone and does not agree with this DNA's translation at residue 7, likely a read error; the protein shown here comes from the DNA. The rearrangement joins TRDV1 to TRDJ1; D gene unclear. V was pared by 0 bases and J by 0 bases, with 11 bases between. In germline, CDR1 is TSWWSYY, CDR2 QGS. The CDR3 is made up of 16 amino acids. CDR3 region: CALGELEGLHTDKLIF. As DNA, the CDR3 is TGTGCTCTTGGGGAACTAGAAGGGCTCCACACCGATAAACTCATCTTT.

The CDR3 sequence is CALGESRRLYTDKLIF. As DNA, the CDR3 is TGTGCTCTTGGGGAATCTCGTCGACTGTACACCGATAAACTCATCTTT. This chain joins TRDV1 and TRDJ1, with D unclear. The J gene was missing in TCRdb and was found by matching the end of the DNA to germline. Per the germline V gene, CDR1 is TSWWSYY and CDR2 is QGS. The CDR3 sequence is 16 residues long. Trimming took 2 bases from V and 0 from J, leaving 13 bases between them.

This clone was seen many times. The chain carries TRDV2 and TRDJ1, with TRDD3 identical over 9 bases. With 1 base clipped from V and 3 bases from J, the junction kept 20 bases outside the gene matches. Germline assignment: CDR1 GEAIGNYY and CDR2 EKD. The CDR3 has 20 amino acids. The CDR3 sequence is CACDTEGGSLGDQGPDKLIF. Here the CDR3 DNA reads TGTGCCTGTGACACGGAAGGGGGGTCTCTGGGGGATCAGGGGCCCGATAAACTCATCTTT.

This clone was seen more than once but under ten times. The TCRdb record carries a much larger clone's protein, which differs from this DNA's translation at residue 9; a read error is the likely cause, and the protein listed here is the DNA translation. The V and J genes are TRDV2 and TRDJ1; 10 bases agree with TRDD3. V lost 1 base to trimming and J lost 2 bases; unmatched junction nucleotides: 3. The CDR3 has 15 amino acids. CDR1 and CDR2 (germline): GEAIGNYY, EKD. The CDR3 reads CACDTGGYKTDKLIF. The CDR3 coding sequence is TGTGCCTGTGACACTGGGGGATACAAGACCGATAAACTCATCTTT.